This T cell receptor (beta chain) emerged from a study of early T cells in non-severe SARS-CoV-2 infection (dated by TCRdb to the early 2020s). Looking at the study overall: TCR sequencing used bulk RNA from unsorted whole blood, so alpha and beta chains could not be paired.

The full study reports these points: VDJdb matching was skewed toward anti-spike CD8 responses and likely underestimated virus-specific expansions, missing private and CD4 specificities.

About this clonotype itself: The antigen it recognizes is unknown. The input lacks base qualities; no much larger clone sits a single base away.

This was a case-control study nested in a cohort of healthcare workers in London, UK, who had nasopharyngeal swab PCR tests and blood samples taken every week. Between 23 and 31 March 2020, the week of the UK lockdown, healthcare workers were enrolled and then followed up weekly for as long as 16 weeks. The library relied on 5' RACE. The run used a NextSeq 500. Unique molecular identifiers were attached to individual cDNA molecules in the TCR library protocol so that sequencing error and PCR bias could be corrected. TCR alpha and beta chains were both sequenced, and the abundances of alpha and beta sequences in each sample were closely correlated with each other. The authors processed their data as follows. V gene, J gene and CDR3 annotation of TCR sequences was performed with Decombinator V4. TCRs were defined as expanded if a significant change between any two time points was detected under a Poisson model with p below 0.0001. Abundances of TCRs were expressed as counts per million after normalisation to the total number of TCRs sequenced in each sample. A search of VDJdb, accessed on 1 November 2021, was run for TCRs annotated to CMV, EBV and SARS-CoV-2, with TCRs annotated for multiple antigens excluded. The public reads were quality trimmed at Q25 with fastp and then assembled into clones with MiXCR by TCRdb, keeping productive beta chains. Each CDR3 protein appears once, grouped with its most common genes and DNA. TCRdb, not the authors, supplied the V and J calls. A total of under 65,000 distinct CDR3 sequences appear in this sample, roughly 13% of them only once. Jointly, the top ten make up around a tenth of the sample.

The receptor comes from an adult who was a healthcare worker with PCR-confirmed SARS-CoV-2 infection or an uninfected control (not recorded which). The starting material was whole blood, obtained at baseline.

For the CDR3, the sequence is CASGKRDSEAFF. The DNA sequence is TGTGCCAGCGGGAAGAGGGACAGCGAAGCTTTCTTT. The sequence is built from TRBV11-3 and TRBJ1-1; 7 central bases correspond to TRBD1. CDR3 length: 12 amino acids, cysteine to phenylalanine. CDR3 DNA is the only sequence kept; it has 36 bases, read in frame from the first base. Looking up the germline V gene yields CDR1 SGHNT and CDR2 YENEEA. Clipping removes 8 bases from V and 8 bases from J, with 8 as the unmatched junction base count. Where the CDR3 stops, the reference TRBV11-3 and TRBJ1-1 genes take over; the full variable domain is EAGVVQSPRYKIIEKKQPVAFWCNPISGHNTLYWYLQNLGQGPELLIRYENEEAVDDSQLPKDRFSAERLKGVDSTLKIQPAELGDSAVYLCASGKRDSEAFFGQGTRLTVV.